The sample holds a few counts of the clone carrying this T cell receptor beta chain. The sample comes from a study of patients and donors after allogeneic stem cell transplantation. The CDR3 has 15 amino acids. J gave up 0 bases and V 6 bases, and 7 bases lay outside the gene matches. Each CDR3 protein is one row after TCRdb ran MiXCR on the RT-PCR reads. The sample holds fewer than 180,000 distinct CDR3 sequences, 30% to 45% seen once. The receptor's source is a human donor who was either an allogeneic HSCT recipient or a stem cell or donor lymphocyte infusion donor (not recorded which). It is not recorded whose cells these are; they may come from a transplant donor. The chain employs TRBV12-3 or TRBV12-4 and TRBJ1-2; 7 nucleotides match TRBD1. Sequenced material: blood, either unsorted or a sorted T cell fraction (not recorded which). The CDR3 DNA sequence: TGTGCCAGCAGCCCTGGGACAGATGCTAACTATGGCTACACCTTC. This codes for CASSPGTDANYGYTF.